These 2 T cell receptor beta chains were sequenced from one sample in a study of regulatory T cells in long-lasting Graves disease. Time point described: newly diagnosed GD, antithyroid drugs for less than 3 months. TCR sequences were obtained from RNA taken from PBMCs. Building the TCR beta libraries relied on iRepertoire HTBI primers, and CDR3 regions underwent Arm-PCR. TCRdb recomputed calls from the multiplex PCR reads with MiXCR, one row per CDR3 protein. Found here are roughly 510,000 distinct CDR3 sequences, 15% to 20% of them singletons; the top ten hold about 11%. The sample was also reused in another study, on T cells in Graves' hyperthyroidism and ophthalmopathy.

Sequencing used peripheral blood mononuclear cells (PBMCs), obtained at new diagnosis, from a patient treated with antithyroid drugs. The receptors stem from a man between 18 and 29 years old with Graves disease.

This clonotype occurred many times. The chain carries TRBV6-1 and TRBJ2-7; D may be TRBD1 (5 bases). The V gene lost 6 bases and the J gene lost 3 bases, with 18 bases spanning the gap. The CDR3 sequence is 15 residues long. Germline lookup yields CDR1 MNHNS and CDR2 SASEGT. The chain's CDR3 is CASRAASTASYEQYF. CDR3 coding DNA: TGTGCCAGCAGGGCCGCGTCGACAGCTAGCTACGAGCAGTACTTC.

This clonotype has just a few counts. The chain carries TRBV5-4 and TRBJ2-2; tentatively, D is TRBD1 (6 bases). The CDR3 runs 17 residues. Germline-derived CDR1 and CDR2 are SGHNT and YYREEE (reference sequence). V shed 3 bases and J shed 5 bases, with 20 bases lying between them. The CDR3 bases are TGTGCCAGCAGCTGGAGTTTAGGGGGTGAGGGGACCGGGGAGCTGTTTTTT. Its protein product is CASSWSLGGEGTGELFF. Supplemented by reference TRBV5-4 and TRBJ2-2, the full variable domain reads ETGVTQSPTHLIKTRGQQVTLRCSSQSGHNTVSWYQQALGQGPQFIFQYYREEENGRGNFPPRFSGLQFPNYSSELNVNALELDDSALYLCASSWSLGGEGTGELFFGEGSRLTVL.